A single sample is the source of the 32 T cell receptor beta chains below, sequenced in a study of shared clonotypes between healthy human individuals (TCRdb year 2020). Libraries came from the immunoSEQ multiplex PCR assay. TCRdb stores this immuneACCESS table with in-frame sequences only. Part of the clones is absent; in the studies checked, under half of the shortfall reflects unresolved V genes, and no reason is known for the rest. The sample includes about 2 million clones, with roughly 94% observed a single time. The ten biggest clones cover 0.85% to 1.2% of the sample. CD8 naive samples were obtained by positive selection for CCR7 among CD45RO-negative cells, yielding a CD45RA+CCR7+ population from which TemRA cells were excluded. Specimen: naive CD8+ T cells sorted from blood. The sample's cell subset or site label, decoded: CD45RA+CCR7+. All receptors come from a young man in good health.

This chain joins TRBV6-6 and TRBJ2-2, with 8 nucleotides matching TRBD2. The CDR3 is 13 residues long. Germline assignment: CDR1 MNHNY and CDR2 SVGAGI (reference sequence). The CDR3 region has the DNA TGTGCGTCCGGGAGGGCCAGCACCGGGGAGCTGTTTTTT. Translated, it gives CASGRASTGELFF.

The V and J genes are TRBV28 and TRBJ2-3; no firm D call. Germline V gene data show CDR1 as MDHEN and CDR2 as SYDVKM. The CDR3 contains 14 residues. The V and J ends lost 6 bases and 6 bases respectively, with 16 bases between them. The CDR3 loop is CASRRPDISDTQYF. The CDR3 nucleotides are TGTGCCAGCAGGCGACCCGATATCTCCGATACGCAGTATTTT.

The chain links TRBV27 to TRBJ2-5, with D unclear. Per germline, CDR1 MNHEY and CDR2 SMNVEV (reference sequence). Trimming took off 4 bases at V and 2 bases at J, with 8 bases between the two ends. CDR3 length: 13 amino acids. The CDR3 DNA follows: TGTGCCAGCAGTTATTTGGGGCAAGAGACCCAGTACTTC. It specifies CASSYLGQETQYF.

The sample holds one count of this clone. The chain links TRBV5-5 to TRBJ1-3, with no clear D. CDR3 length: 12 residues. Deletions cut 4 bases from V and 6 bases from J, with 8 bases between. Germline-derived CDR1 and CDR2 are SGHKS and YYEKEE (reference sequence). The CDR3 coding sequence is TGTGCCAGCAGCCCGGACCCAAACACCATATATTTT. It is translated as CASSPDPNTIYF.

CDR3 bases: TGTGCCAGCAGTTCCCTGGGGACAGGGTTAGATACGCAGTATTTT. Its translation: CASSSLGTGLDTQYF. The rearrangement uses TRBV28 and TRBJ2-3; 9 bases map to TRBD1. The V and J ends lost 4 bases and 5 bases, in that order; junction bases with no gene match: 7. CDR1 and CDR2 (germline): MDHEN, SYDVKM. The CDR3 extends over 15 amino acids.

This clone was recorded once. The chain recombines TRBV7-2 with TRBJ2-1; 11 nucleotides match TRBD2. Germline assignment: CDR1 SGHTA and CDR2 FQGNSA. After removal of 5 bases from V and 4 bases from J, the junction contained 1 base not matched to a gene. The CDR3 extends over 14 amino acids. The CDR3 DNA reads as TGTGCCAGCAGCACTAGCGGGGGATACAATGAGCAGTTCTTC. Protein sequence: CASSTSGGYNEQFF.

The rearrangement uses TRBV7-8 and TRBJ2-7; 8 positions agree with TRBD1. J was trimmed by 2 bases and V by 0 bases; bases with no gene match: 9. This CDR3 spans 17 amino acids. Per the germline V gene, CDR1 is SGHVS and CDR2 is FQNEAQ. The CDR3 coding sequence is TGTGCCAGCAGCTTAGCCCGCCCGACAGGGGCCCCCTACGAGCAGTACTTC. This sequence encodes CASSLARPTGAPYEQYF.

The chain uses TRBV4-1 and TRBJ1-6, with D tentatively TRBD1 (5 bases). V lost 4 bases and J lost 3, with 19 bases in between. Germline lookup yields CDR1 MGHRA and CDR2 YSYEKL. The CDR3 spans 18 residues. The CDR3 bases are TGCGCCAGCAGCCTAGGGCCGAAACAGGAGGACTATAATTCACCCCTCCACTTT. Translated: CASSLGPKQEDYNSPLHF.

In its sample, this clone was seen a few times. This chain uses TRBV9 with TRBJ2-2, with TRBD1 matching 7 bases. Germline-derived CDR1 and CDR2 are SGDLS and YYNGEE. This CDR3 has 14 residues. After removal of 0 bases from V and 6 bases from J, the junction contained 2 bases not matched to a gene. CDR3 residues: CASSVGDSPGELFF. The CDR3 DNA sequence: TGTGCCAGCAGCGTAGGGGACAGCCCCGGGGAGCTGTTTTTT.

The genes are TRBV27 and TRBJ2-1; D is uncertain. Trimming shortened V by 6 bases and J by 6 bases, and 9 bases separated the two germline ends. Germline CDR1 and CDR2: MNHEY and SMNVEV (reference sequence). The CDR3 loop spans 12 amino acids. CDR3 sequence (DNA): TGTGCCAGCAGCCTTAACCTCAATGAGCAGTTCTTC. This gives the protein CASSLNLNEQFF.

CDR3 loop: CASSPRGGFTGELFF. CDR3 coding DNA: TGTGCCAGCAGTCCTAGAGGGGGATTTACCGGGGAGCTGTTTTTT. The chain uses TRBV27 and TRBJ2-2, with D possibly TRBD1 on 6 matching bases. This CDR3 has 15 residues. Germline assignment: CDR1 MNHEY and CDR2 SMNVEV (reference sequence). V lost 5 bases to trimming and J lost 5 bases, with 15 bases between them.

Regarding this clone: The identical CDR3 is also encoded by other nucleotide sequences in the sample. The chain uses TRBV27 and TRBJ2-7; TRBD1 agrees at 7 bases. Germline V lookup: CDR1 MNHEY, CDR2 SMNVEV (reference sequence). The CDR3 runs to 13 residues. With V trimmed by 0 bases and J by 6 bases, 2 bases remained unmatched. CDR3 nucleotide sequence: TGTGCCAGCAGTTTATCGAGACAGGGCGAGCAGTACTTC. Its translation: CASSLSRQGEQYF.

The gene calls are TRBV4-3 and TRBJ2-7; D tentatively reads TRBD1 or TRBD2 (6 bases each). This CDR3 is 15 amino acids long. In germline, CDR1 is LGHNA, CDR2 YSLEER. Trimming shortened V by 0 bases and J by 3 bases, and 12 bases separated the two germline ends. The CDR3 spells CASSQEGGGNYEQYF. In DNA, the CDR3 is TGCGCCAGCAGCCAAGAAGGGGGAGGAAACTACGAGCAGTACTTC.

V gene TRBV5-1 combines with J gene TRBJ1-1; D might be TRBD1 (5 bases). Trimming shortened V by 9 bases and J by 4 bases, and 19 bases separated the two germline ends. The CDR3 is 14 amino acids. CDR1 and CDR2 from the germline V gene are SGHRS and YFSETQ. The CDR3 coding sequence is TGCGCCATTCCACCCGGCAGGGTGGGCACTGAAGCTTTCTTT. Translation gives CAIPPGRVGTEAFF. The whole variable domain, filled in from reference TRBV5-1 and TRBJ1-1, reads KAGVTQTPRYLIKTRGQQVTLSCSPISGHRSVSWYQQTPGQGLQFLFEYFSETQRNKGNFPGRFSGRQFSNSRSEMNVSTLELGDSALYLCAIPPGRVGTEAFFGQGTRLTVV.

The V call is TRBV9, the J call TRBJ1-1; 10 bases fit TRBD1. Per germline, CDR1 SGDLS and CDR2 YYNGEE. V lost 3 bases, J lost 0 bases, and 5 bases stayed unmatched. CDR3 size: 16 residues. The CDR3 DNA is TGTGCCAGCAGCGGAAGACAGGGGGCTTTGAACACTGAAGCTTTCTTT. This gives the protein CASSGRQGALNTEAFF.

This chain joins TRBV15 and TRBJ1-5, with D hard to call. Trimming pared 0 bases from V and 2 bases from J, leaving 5 bases between. The CDR3 is made up of 14 amino acids. The germline gives CDR1 LNHNV, CDR2 YYDKDF (reference sequence). CDR3 in DNA: TGTGCCACCAGCAGAGAGGGTGGCAATCAGCCCCAGCATTTT. This gives the protein CATSREGGNQPQHF.

The V gene is TRBV19, the J gene TRBJ1-1; TRBD1 matches at 11 bases. Germline V CDR1 and CDR2: LNHDA, SQIVND (reference sequence). Trimming cost V 5 bases and J 1 base; bases outside gene matches: 12. The length of the CDR3 is 18 residues. CDR3 protein: CASSPFHGTGGENTEAFF. The CDR3 DNA reads TGTGCCAGTAGTCCCTTTCACGGGACAGGGGGAGAGAACACTGAAGCTTTCTTT.

Regarding this clone: Other DNA sequences within the sample encode an identical CDR3. The chain carries TRBV4-3 and TRBJ2-2; no firm D call. The V and J ends lost 1 base and 8 bases respectively, with 8 bases between them. CDR1 is LGHNA and CDR2 is YSLEER in the germline V gene. There are 13 residues in the CDR3. CDR3 region: CASSQVLPGELFF. The CDR3 DNA reads as TGCGCCAGCAGCCAAGTATTACCGGGGGAGCTGTTTTTT.

The chain carries TRBV6-1 and TRBJ2-7, with a possible D match to TRBD2 (5 bases). This CDR3 spans 14 amino acids. V was shortened by 7 bases and J by 2 bases, with 15 bases between the two germline ends. CDR1 MNHNS and CDR2 SASEGT come from the germline V gene. Here the CDR3 reads CASTLEDGTYEQYF. The CDR3 DNA is TGTGCCAGCACCTTAGAGGACGGGACCTACGAGCAGTACTTC.

Remarks on this clone: Other DNA sequences within the sample encode an identical CDR3. V gene TRBV10-2 combines with J gene TRBJ1-6; the D is unclear. Looked up from germline, CDR1 is WSHSY and CDR2 is SAAADI. The CDR3 extends over 13 amino acids. V was cut by 0 bases and J by 8 bases, with 5 bases left in between. CDR3 nucleotide sequence: TGCGCCAGCAGTGAGTCCGGTGATTCACCCCTCCACTTT. Translation gives CASSESGDSPLHF.

This CDR3 reads CASSLYELVDEKLFF. CDR3 coding DNA: TGTGCCAGCAGTTTATACGAATTAGTAGATGAAAAACTGTTTTTT. V usage is TRBV28 and J usage is TRBJ1-4, with unresolved D. CDR3 length: 15 amino acids. Germline loops: CDR1 MDHEN, CDR2 SYDVKM. V lost 1 base and J lost 6, with 12 bases in between.

CDR3 residues: CASSLVSGALYNEQFF. The CDR3 DNA follows: TGCGCCAGCAGCTTGGTATCAGGAGCTCTCTACAATGAGCAGTTCTTC. This chain joins TRBV5-1 and TRBJ2-1; D uncertain. Trimming took 0 bases from V and 3 from J, leaving 13 bases between them. Per germline, CDR1 SGHRS and CDR2 YFSETQ. The CDR3 is 16 residues long.

This chain links TRBV4-1 with TRBJ2-7; 7 positions agree with TRBD1. J was trimmed by 6 bases and V by 1 base; bases with no gene match: 9. This CDR3 is 15 amino acids long. CDR1 is MGHRA and CDR2 is YSYEKL in the germline V gene. The CDR3 nucleotides read TGCGCCAGCAGCCAAGTAGGGGACAGTCCTCTCGAGCAGTACTTC. Its protein product is CASSQVGDSPLEQYF.

This sequence joins TRBV27 and TRBJ2-3, with 12 bases matching TRBD2. The CDR3 totals 19 residues. J lost 5 bases, V lost 0 bases, and 12 bases had no gene match. Germline-derived CDR1 and CDR2 are MNHEY and SMNVEV (reference sequence). The CDR3 DNA sequence: TGTGCCAGCAGTTTATCATCCGGTCTAGCGGGGGGGCCGGGAGATACGCAGTATTTT. The encoded protein is CASSLSSGLAGGPGDTQYF.

The chain is built from TRBV6-1 and TRBJ1-5, with D hard to call. This CDR3 has 17 residues. The germline V gene encodes CDR1 MNHNS and CDR2 SASEGT. Trimming removed 1 base from V and 0 bases from J, with 13 bases in between. Here the CDR3 DNA reads TGTGCCAGCAGTGAAGACGGCGGTTCCTATAGCAATCAGCCCCAGCATTTT. This encodes CASSEDGGSYSNQPQHF.

The CDR3 DNA is TGTGCCAGCAGCACCCAGGGACAGGGATCCGAGCAGTACTTC. Translated: CASSTQGQGSEQYF. The rearrangement uses TRBV6-5 and TRBJ2-7, with 9 bases that match TRBD1. Germline V lookup: CDR1 MNHEY, CDR2 SVGAGI. The CDR3 consists of 14 residues. J was trimmed by 6 bases and V by 6 bases; bases with no gene match: 9.

The rearrangement joins TRBV11-2 to TRBJ1-1; D may be TRBD1 (6 bases). The length of the CDR3 is 16 residues. CDR1 and CDR2 from the germline V gene are SGHAT and FQNNGV. V was pared by 2 bases and J by 3 bases, with 16 bases between. The CDR3 reads CASSLNTGSGHTEAFF. In DNA, the CDR3 is TGTGCCAGCAGCTTAAATACAGGGAGCGGCCACACTGAAGCTTTCTTT.

V gene TRBV6-5 combines with J gene TRBJ1-5; D call uncertain. Trimming pared 4 bases from V and 3 bases from J, leaving 13 bases between. The CDR3 contains 15 residues. CDR1 MNHEY and CDR2 SVGAGI come from the germline V gene. The CDR3 DNA sequence: TGTGCCAGCAGTTTGGTCGAGGGCCCCAATCAGCCCCAGCATTTT. Protein product: CASSLVEGPNQPQHF.

The chain combines TRBV27 with TRBJ1-5; D gene uncertain. Germline-derived CDR1 and CDR2 are MNHEY and SMNVEV (reference sequence). Trimming stripped 5 bases from V and 6 bases from J, with 11 bases between. The CDR3 is 13 residues long. The CDR3 nucleotides read TGTGCCAGCAGTCCTATTATTGGTCAGCCCCAGCATTTT. Its protein is CASSPIIGQPQHF.

CDR3 protein: CASSPQGASSEKLFF. The CDR3 DNA is TGTGCCAGCAGTCCACAGGGGGCCTCGAGCGAAAAACTGTTTTTT. The genes are TRBV27 and TRBJ1-4; 9 nucleotides match TRBD1. Germline loops: CDR1 MNHEY, CDR2 SMNVEV (reference sequence). The CDR3 totals 15 residues. J lost 8 bases, V lost 5 bases, and 9 bases had no gene match.

About this clone itself: Other DNA sequences in this specimen translate into the identical CDR3. The gene calls are TRBV27 and TRBJ2-7; D remains ambiguous. The V end was cut by 4 bases, the J end by 3 bases, with 4 bases between. From germline, CDR1 is MNHEY and CDR2 SMNVEV (reference sequence). The CDR3 loop spans 11 amino acids. CDR3 sequence: CASSWGYEQYF. The CDR3 DNA reads TGTGCCAGCAGTTGGGGCTACGAGCAGTACTTC.

J is TRBJ2-2 and V is TRBV4-1, with D perhaps TRBD1 or TRBD2 (5 bases each). V was pared by 0 bases and J by 5 bases, with 16 bases between. The CDR3 runs 17 residues. Per the germline V gene, CDR1 is MGHRA and CDR2 is YSYEKL. The CDR3: CASSQDRLAEGTGELFF. The CDR3 DNA reads as TGCGCCAGCAGCCAAGATCGGCTAGCCGAGGGGACCGGGGAGCTGTTTTTT.